The clone carrying this T cell receptor (beta chain) has just a few counts. Its target is unknown. CFSE-labeled sorted T cells met regulatory or mature dendritic cells for around five days. CDR1 is SGHTA and CDR2 is FQGNSA in the germline V gene. The V and J ends lost 3 bases and 5 bases, in that order; junction bases with no gene match: 2. The CDR3 is made up of 13 amino acids. The sample originates from a study of regulatory dendritic cells for organ transplantation. Study at large: LPS was added to dendritic cell cultures on day 6. General study points: Alloreactive memory CD8+ T cell pools varied considerably between individuals. Resting memory CD8+ T cells held the most alloreactive clonotypes. Mature dendritic cells appeared to drive more memory CD8+ clonal expansion than regulatory ones.

Sequenced by immunoSEQ multiplex PCR; TCRdb stores in-frame clones only, minus some. Among approximately 10,000 clones listed, about 81% were seen once. The sequence derives from a human donor in good health. The V gene is TRBV7-2, the J gene TRBJ2-3, with 7 bases matching TRBD2. Sequenced input: memory CD4+ T cells from blood cultured with regulatory dendritic cells. Subset reported: CD45RO+ memory T cells. The CDR3, as DNA: TGTGCCAGCAGCTTGCTAGCGGTAGATACGCAGTATTTT. Translated: CASSLLAVDTQYF.